A single T cell receptor beta chain is shown here with its context. The antigen remains undetermined. V lost 0 bases and J lost 7, with 7 bases in between. Germline-derived CDR1 and CDR2 are SGHAT and FQNNGV. The CDR3 extends over 12 amino acids. Primers included in the PCR were 60 Vbeta and 13 Jbeta primers. Original analysis: About 12 million of the 80 million or so unique TCR beta chains counted in a later analysis were shared. Produced via immunoSEQ multiplex PCR; TCRdb's table is partial and in-frame only. V and J calls and clone size come straight from that table; D and trimming were deduced from the DNA. This sample has about 75,000 clones, with roughly 88% found just once. The sample is drawn from a study of cytomegalovirus exposure and HLA in healthy donors. Looking at the study overall: In an early release, HLA-typed donors contributed some 88 million unique TCR sequences.

Whole-study findings and limits: There were some V segments, including TRBV6-2 and TRBV6-3, excluded as indistinguishable. There were several of the most significant clusters that appeared linked to common viral pathogens in a later analysis.

Material: PBMCs. This sequence originates from a man aged 65 to 79 in good health and CMV-seropositive. The gene calls are TRBV11-2 and TRBJ2-7; a weak D match, TRBD2 (6 bases). CDR3 protein: CASSLDRGEQYF. The DNA for the CDR3 is TGTGCCAGCAGCTTAGATCGGGGGGAGCAGTACTTC.